One sample yielded the 7 T cell receptor beta chains listed below, sequenced in a study of shared clonotypes between healthy human individuals. Sequencing was performed with immunoSEQ multiplex PCR; in TCRdb, only in-frame clones are kept and a portion is missing. Of roughly 2.6 million clones in the sample, approximately 94% were seen once. The sequencing sample was made of naive CD4+ T cells sorted from blood. Subset in this sample: CD45RA+ positively selected. All receptors come from a man younger than 35 in good health.

The genes are TRBV7-2 and TRBJ2-3; D unresolved. Trimming left V 4 bases short and J 2 bases short, with 16 bases between. This CDR3 is 16 amino acids long. The germline gives CDR1 SGHTA, CDR2 FQGNSA. CDR3 residues: CASSSLAQVNTDTQYF. CDR3 DNA: TGTGCCAGCAGCTCCCTGGCCCAAGTAAACACAGATACGCAGTATTTT.

This clone appeared once. The CDR3: CASSLEGKYEQYF. CDR3 nucleotides: TGTGCCAGCAGCTTGGAAGGGAAATACGAGCAGTACTTC. The chain joins TRBV5-4 to TRBJ2-7; D is uncertain. The CDR3 is 13 residues long. V was trimmed by 0 bases and J by 4 bases, leaving 8 bases between them. Germline lookup yields CDR1 SGHNT and CDR2 YYREEE (reference sequence).

The chain recombines TRBV19 with TRBJ1-2; 7 nucleotides align to TRBD1. V gave up 5 bases and J gave up 3 bases; unmatched junction bases: 12. Germline CDR1 is LNHDA and CDR2 is SQIVND (reference sequence). The CDR3 contains 16 residues. This CDR3 is CASSSAGPQGYYGYTF. The CDR3 DNA reads as TGTGCCAGTAGTTCAGCAGGGCCACAGGGGTACTATGGCTACACCTTC.

The chain carries TRBV6-5 and TRBJ2-5; D might be TRBD2 (6 bases). CDR1 and CDR2 (germline): MNHEY, SVGAGI. Trimming took off 5 bases at V and 7 bases at J, with 11 bases between the two ends. The CDR3 contains 12 residues. The CDR3 region has the DNA TGTGCCAGCAGTGGGTTGGGAGGGACCCAGTACTTC. Translated, it gives CASSGLGGTQYF.

The J gene is TRBJ1-6, the V gene TRBV27; TRBD1 agrees at 7 bases. J was trimmed by 7 bases and V by 8 bases; bases with no gene match: 11. The CDR3 runs 15 residues. The germline V gene has CDR1 MNHEY and CDR2 SMNVEV (reference sequence). CDR3 in amino acids: CASARQGLGNSPLHF. The CDR3 nucleotides are TGTGCCAGCGCCCGACAGGGCCTGGGGAATTCACCCCTCCACTTT.

This rearrangement joins TRBV25-1 to TRBJ1-3; TRBD1 might be the D (6 bases). V lost 4 bases to trimming and J lost 2 bases, with 12 bases between them. The CDR3 contains 15 residues. Germline V gene lookup returns CDR1 MGHDK and CDR2 SYGVNS. The CDR3: CASSVVQGTGNTIYF. The CDR3 DNA follows: TGTGCCAGCAGTGTCGTACAGGGAACTGGAAACACCATATATTTT.

This chain connects TRBV6-6 to TRBJ1-2; TRBD1 matches 8 bases. Trimming cost V 6 bases and J 7 bases; bases outside gene matches: 16. Germline V lookup: CDR1 MNHNY, CDR2 SVGAGI (reference sequence). This CDR3 is 16 amino acids long. CDR3 in DNA: TGTGCCAGCAGCGACTCACCGGGACAGGAACATCGTGGCTACACCTTC. Protein product: CASSDSPGQEHRGYTF.